This TCR beta chain was recorded in a study of human T cells and chemical hapten exposure. Whole-study context: Predominantly women, the patients had alopecia areata, totalis or universalis.

Concerning this clonotype itself: Its matching antigen is unknown.

This sample's time point: patch test 3, about 24 weeks after DPC sensitization. Treatment indicated: therapeutic diphenylcyclopropenone sensitization with weekly scalp DPC. Whole blood that had not been fractionated was the source of extracted total RNA. TCRdb independently ran MiXCR on the RACE reads; one entry per CDR3 protein. This sample has some 180,000 distinct CDR3 sequences, with approximately 24% found just once. General observations from the study: Sensitizing to DPC left TCRs with a frequency above 1 in 1000 unaltered. PT1 expanded TCR numbers tracked positively with patch test score.

From germline, CDR1 is MDHEN and CDR2 SYDVKM. The CDR3 is made up of 13 amino acids. V lost 2 bases and J 4 bases, leaving 6 bases between the germline ends. This specimen was whole blood, taken in connection with sensitization to the hapten diphenylcyclopropenone (DPC). The rearrangement uses TRBV28 and TRBJ1-5; D remains unclear. This TCR was recovered from a woman aged 40 to 50 with alopecia areata. Some clones in this sample may be carry-over from other donors' samples. DNA for the CDR3: TGTGCCAGCAGTTTAACTGAGAATCAGCCCCAGCATTTT. Protein: CASSLTENQPQHF.